This T cell receptor beta chain is from a study of cytomegalovirus exposure and HLA in healthy donors. Study-level findings and limits: High specificity and sensitivity for cytomegalovirus status were reported for the classifier.

From germline, CDR1 is LNHDA and CDR2 SQIVND (reference sequence). This CDR3 is 14 amino acids long. Losses at the gene ends were 6 bases for V and 9 bases for J; bases not matched to a gene: 12. The PCR ran on 60 Vbeta and 13 Jbeta primers. TCRdb keeps only in-frame clones here, not all; method: immunoSEQ multiplex PCR. The table lists about 170,000 clones, 62% of them singletons. The sample holds a few counts of this clone. As yet, its antigen is unknown. The gene calls are TRBV19 and TRBJ2-7, with 9 bases fitting TRBD2. Sequencing was done on a sample of PBMCs. This clonotype was obtained from a man aged 40-49 years in good health and CMV-seronegative. Written as DNA, the CDR3 is TGTGCCAGTAGCGTAACGAAGACTAGCGGAGGGCAGTACTTC. The encoded protein is CASSVTKTSGGQYF.